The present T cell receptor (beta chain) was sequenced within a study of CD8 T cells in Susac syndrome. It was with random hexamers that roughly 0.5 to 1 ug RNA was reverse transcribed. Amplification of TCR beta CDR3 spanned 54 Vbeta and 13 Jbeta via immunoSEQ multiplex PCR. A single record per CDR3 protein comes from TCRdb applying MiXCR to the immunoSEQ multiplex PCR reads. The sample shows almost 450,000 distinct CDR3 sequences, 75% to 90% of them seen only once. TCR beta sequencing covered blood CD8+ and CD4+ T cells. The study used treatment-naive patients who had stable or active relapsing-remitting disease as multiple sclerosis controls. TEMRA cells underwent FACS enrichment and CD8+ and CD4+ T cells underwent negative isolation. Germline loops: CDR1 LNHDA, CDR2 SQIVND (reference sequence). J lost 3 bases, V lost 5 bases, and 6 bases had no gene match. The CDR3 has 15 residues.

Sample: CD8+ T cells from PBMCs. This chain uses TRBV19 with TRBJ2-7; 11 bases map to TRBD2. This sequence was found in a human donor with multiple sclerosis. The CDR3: CASSAASGRIYEQYF. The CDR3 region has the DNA TGTGCCAGTAGTGCAGCTAGCGGGAGGATCTACGAGCAGTACTTC. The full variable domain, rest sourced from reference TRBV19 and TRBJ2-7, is DGGITQSPKYLFRKEGQNVTLSCEQNLNHDAMYWYRQDPGQGLRLIYYSQIVNDFQKGDIAEGYSVSREKKESFPLTVTSAQKNPTAFYLCASSAASGRIYEQYFGPGTRLTVT.